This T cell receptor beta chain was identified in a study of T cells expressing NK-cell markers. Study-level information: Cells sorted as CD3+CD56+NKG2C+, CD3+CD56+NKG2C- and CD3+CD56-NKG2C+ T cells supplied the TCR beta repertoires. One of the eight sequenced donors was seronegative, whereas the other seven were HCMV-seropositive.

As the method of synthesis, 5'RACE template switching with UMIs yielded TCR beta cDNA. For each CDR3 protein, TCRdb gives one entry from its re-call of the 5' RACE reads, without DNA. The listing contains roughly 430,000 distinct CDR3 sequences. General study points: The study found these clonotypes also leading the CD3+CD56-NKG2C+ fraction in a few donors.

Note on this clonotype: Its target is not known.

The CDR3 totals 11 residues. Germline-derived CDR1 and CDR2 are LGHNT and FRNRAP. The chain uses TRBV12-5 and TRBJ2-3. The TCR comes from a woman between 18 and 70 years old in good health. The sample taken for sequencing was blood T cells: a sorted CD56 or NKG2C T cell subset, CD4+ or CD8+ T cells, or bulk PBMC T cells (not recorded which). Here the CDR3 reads CASGLEDTQYF. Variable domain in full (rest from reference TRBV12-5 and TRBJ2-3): DARVTQTPRHKVTEMGQEVTMRCQPILGHNTVFWYRQTMMQGLELLAYFRNRAPLDDSGMPKDRFSAEMPDATLATLKIQPSEPRDSAVYFCASGLEDTQYFGPGTRLTVL.